Each of the 8 T cell receptor beta chains below was sequenced from the same sample in a study of CD8+CD57+ T cells in acquired aplastic anemia (dated 2018 in TCRdb). TCRdb names Illumina HiSeq 2000 as the instrument used. Genomic DNA served as template for TCR beta VDJ combination and CDR3 sequence profiling. TCRdb trimmed public reads at Q25 via fastp, called clones via MiXCR and kept in-frame beta chains. Entries are consolidated by CDR3 protein sequence, retaining the most common genes and DNA. The sample has about 68,000 distinct CDR3 sequences on record, 45% to 55% of them singletons. The ten largest clones take up about 9% of the sample. Sequenced input: sorted CD4+, CD8+, or CD8+CD57+ T cells (not recorded which) from PBMCs. These receptors were collected from a human donor in good health, serving as a control.

In its sample, this clonotype was seen many times. The rearrangement joins TRBV27 to TRBJ1-2, with D unclear. Trimming stripped 5 bases from V and 8 bases from J, with 18 bases between. Germline V gene lookup returns CDR1 MNHEY and CDR2 SMNVEV (reference sequence). The CDR3 contains 14 residues. The CDR3 sequence: CASSPHLLGWGYTF. CDR3 in DNA: TGTGCCAGCAGTCCACATCTTCTCGGGTGGGGCTACACCTTC.

The chain couples TRBV2 to TRBJ2-5; possibly TRBD1 for D (5 bases). This CDR3 contains 14 residues. Germline lookup yields CDR1 SNHLY and CDR2 FYNNEI. Trimming stripped 5 bases from V and 5 bases from J, with 15 bases between. CDR3: CASSPTQGRETQYF. The CDR3 coding sequence is TGTGCCAGCAGTCCCACCCAGGGTCGGGAGACCCAGTACTTC.

This clonotype counts as medium-sized. The chain uses TRBV24-1 and TRBJ2-3; 7 nucleotides align to TRBD1. V lost 9 bases, J lost 4 bases, and 12 bases stayed unmatched. The CDR3 is made up of 15 amino acids. From germline, CDR1 is KGHDR and CDR2 SFDVKD. Here the CDR3 DNA reads TGTGCCACCTCCGAGGGGGCTTCTCCCGCAGATACGCAGTATTTT. Its translation is CATSEGASPADTQYF.

J is TRBJ2-2 and V is TRBV6-5; D not resolved. CDR1 is MNHEY and CDR2 is SVGAGI in the germline V gene. The V and J ends lost 0 bases and 0 bases respectively, with 17 bases between them. This CDR3 contains 19 residues. CDR3 region: CASSYSRDNILPNTGELFF. The DNA of the CDR3 is TGTGCCAGCAGTTACTCGAGAGACAACATCCTCCCGAACACCGGGGAGCTGTTTTTT.

V is TRBV4-1 and J is TRBJ1-1; no definite D call. V shed 3 bases and J shed 5 bases, with 13 bases lying between them. The length of the CDR3 is 14 residues. Germline loops: CDR1 MGHRA, CDR2 YSYEKL. The CDR3 is CASSQSRMGTEAFF. Here the CDR3 DNA reads TGCGCCAGCAGCCAGTCCAGGATGGGGACTGAAGCTTTCTTT.

A few counts support this clonotype. The chain is built from TRBV19 and TRBJ2-5; D ambiguous. The V gene's germline CDR1 is LNHDA and CDR2 SQIVND (reference sequence). CDR3 length: 12 amino acids. Trimming removed 6 bases from V and 4 bases from J, with 9 bases in between. CDR3 sequence reads: CASSHGPETQYF. The CDR3 nucleotides are TGTGCCAGTAGCCATGGGCCAGAGACCCAGTACTTC.

The chain links TRBV7-9 to TRBJ1-2; 7 nucleotides agree with TRBD1. This CDR3 has 11 amino acids. The V and J ends lost 5 bases and 13 bases, in that order; junction bases with no gene match: 7. Germline CDR1 is SEHNR and CDR2 is FQNEAQ (reference sequence). CDR3 nucleotide sequence: TGTGCCAGCAGCCAAGTCGGGACAGTCACCTTC. It encodes CASSQVGTVTF. Using reference TRBV7-9 and TRBJ1-2 for the parts outside the CDR3, the full variable domain is DTGVSQNPRHKITKRGQNVTFRCDPISEHNRLYWYRQTLGQGPEFLTYFQNEAQLEKSRLLSDRFSAERPKGSFSTLEIQRTEQGDSAMYLCASSQVGTVTFGSGTRLTVV.

The V gene is TRBV9, the J gene TRBJ2-7; 8 bases map to TRBD1. Germline values: CDR1 SGDLS, CDR2 YYNGEE. CDR3 length: 17 amino acids. J lost 7 bases, V lost 7 bases, and 22 bases had no gene match. The CDR3 protein is CASGASTDRALGYEQYF. CDR3 DNA sequence: TGTGCCAGCGGCGCCTCCACGGACAGGGCTCTGGGCTATGAGCAGTACTTC.